One T cell receptor (beta chain) is described in this entry. Germline V gives CDR1 SGHTA, CDR2 FQGNSA. The CDR3 is 13 residues long. Between the trimmed V and J ends, which lost 3 bases and 8 bases, there was a span of 13 bases. This sample was taken from a study of blood T cell repertoires in COVID-19. Clones were read by immunoSEQ multiplex PCR, and TCRdb kept only the in-frame ones, dropping some. The table includes some 130,000 clones, approximately 88% detected once. This chain links TRBV7-2 with TRBJ1-1; D is possibly TRBD1 (5 bases). The sequence derives from a man aged 50 to 60 with acute or convalescent COVID-19. Sequenced input: peripheral blood. CDR3 residues: CASSFRQLTEAFF. The CDR3 DNA reads TGTGCCAGCAGCTTCAGACAGCTTACAGAAGCTTTCTTT.